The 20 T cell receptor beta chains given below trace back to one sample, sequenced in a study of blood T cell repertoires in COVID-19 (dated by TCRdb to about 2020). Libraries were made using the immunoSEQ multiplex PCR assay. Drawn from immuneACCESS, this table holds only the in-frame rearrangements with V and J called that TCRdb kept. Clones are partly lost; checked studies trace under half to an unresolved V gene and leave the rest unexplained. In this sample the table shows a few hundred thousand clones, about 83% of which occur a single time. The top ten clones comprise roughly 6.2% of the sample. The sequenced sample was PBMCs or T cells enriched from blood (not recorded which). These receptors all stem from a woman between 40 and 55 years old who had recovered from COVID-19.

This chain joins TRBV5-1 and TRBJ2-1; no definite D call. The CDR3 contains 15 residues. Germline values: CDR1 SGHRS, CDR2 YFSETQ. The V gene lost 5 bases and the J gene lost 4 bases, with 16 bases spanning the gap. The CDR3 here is CASSSGDGLYNEQFF. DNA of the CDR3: TGCGCCAGCAGTTCAGGTGATGGTCTTTACAATGAGCAGTTCTTC. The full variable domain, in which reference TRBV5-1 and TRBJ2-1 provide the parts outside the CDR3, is KAGVTQTPRYLIKTRGQQVTLSCSPISGHRSVSWYQQTPGQGLQFLFEYFSETQRNKGNFPGRFSGRQFSNSRSEMNVSTLELGDSALYLCASSSGDGLYNEQFFGPGTRLTVL.

In DNA form, the CDR3 reads TGTGCCAGCAGCTTAACAAGGAACACTGAAGCTTTCTTT. It codes for CASSLTRNTEAFF. The rearrangement joins TRBV11-2 to TRBJ1-1; D uncertain. The V end was cut by 2 bases, the J end by 1 base, with 5 bases between. The germline V gene has CDR1 SGHAT and CDR2 FQNNGV. The CDR3 totals 13 residues.

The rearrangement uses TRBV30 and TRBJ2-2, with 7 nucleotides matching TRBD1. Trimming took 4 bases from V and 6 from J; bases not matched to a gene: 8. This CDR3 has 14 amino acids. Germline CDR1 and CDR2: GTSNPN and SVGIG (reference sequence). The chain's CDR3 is CAWITMTGSGELFF. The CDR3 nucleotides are TGTGCCTGGATTACCATGACAGGGTCCGGGGAGCTGTTTTTT. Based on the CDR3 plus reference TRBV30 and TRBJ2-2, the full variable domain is SQTIHQWPATLVQPVGSPLSLECTVEGTSNPNLYWYRQAAGRGLQLLFYSVGIGQISSEVPQNLSASRPQDRQFILSSKKLLLSDSGFYLCAWITMTGSGELFFGEGSRLTVL.

As DNA, the CDR3 is TGTGCCAGTAGTAGGGGACAACCACGCTCTGGGGCCAACGTCCTGACTTTC. Translated: CASSRGQPRSGANVLTF. The gene calls are TRBV19 and TRBJ2-6; D perhaps matches TRBD1 (6 bases). V was shortened by 4 bases and J by 0 bases, with 13 bases between the two germline ends. The CDR3 is 17 amino acids. In germline, CDR1 is LNHDA, CDR2 SQIVND (reference sequence).

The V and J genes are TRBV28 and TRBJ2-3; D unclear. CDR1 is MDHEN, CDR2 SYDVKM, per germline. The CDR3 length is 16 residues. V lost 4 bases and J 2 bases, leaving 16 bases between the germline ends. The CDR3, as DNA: TGTGCCAGCAGTTCCCAAGAGACACTCATCACAGATACGCAGTATTTT. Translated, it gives CASSSQETLITDTQYF.

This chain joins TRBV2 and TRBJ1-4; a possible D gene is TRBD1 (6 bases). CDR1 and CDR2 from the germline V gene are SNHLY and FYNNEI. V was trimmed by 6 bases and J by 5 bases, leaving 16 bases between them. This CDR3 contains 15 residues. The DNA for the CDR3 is TGTGCCAGCAGGACCCCCCGGGACACAAATGAAAAACTGTTTTTT. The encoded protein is CASRTPRDTNEKLFF.

This CDR3 is CASSSSGFSQVEQYF. In DNA, the CDR3 is TGTGCCAGCAGCTCAAGTGGGTTTTCGCAGGTCGAGCAGTACTTC. This chain joins TRBV9 and TRBJ2-7, with no clear D. Between the trimmed V and J ends, which lost 4 bases and 6 bases, there was a span of 20 bases. CDR1 is SGDLS and CDR2 is YYNGEE in the germline V gene. The CDR3 has 15 amino acids.

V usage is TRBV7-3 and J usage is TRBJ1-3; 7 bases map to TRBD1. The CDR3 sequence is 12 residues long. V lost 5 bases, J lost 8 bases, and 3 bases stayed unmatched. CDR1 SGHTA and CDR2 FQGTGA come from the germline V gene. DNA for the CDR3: TGTGCCAGCAGCCCAGGGGGTGACACCATATATTTT. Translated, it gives CASSPGGDTIYF.

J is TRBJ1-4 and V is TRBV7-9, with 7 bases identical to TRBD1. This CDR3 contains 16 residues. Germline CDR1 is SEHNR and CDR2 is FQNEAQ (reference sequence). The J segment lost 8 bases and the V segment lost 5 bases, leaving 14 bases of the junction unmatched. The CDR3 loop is CASSLGPTGTLEKLFF. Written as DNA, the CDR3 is TGTGCCAGCAGCCTAGGTCCGACAGGGACACTCGAAAAACTGTTTTTT.

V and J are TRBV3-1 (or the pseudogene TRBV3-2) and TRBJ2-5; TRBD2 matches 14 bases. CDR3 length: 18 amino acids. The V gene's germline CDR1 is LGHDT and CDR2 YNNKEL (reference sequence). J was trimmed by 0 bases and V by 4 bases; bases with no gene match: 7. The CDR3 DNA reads TGTGCCAGCAGCCCCGGGACTAGCGGGAGCCCCCACCAAGAGACCCAGTACTTC. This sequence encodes CASSPGTSGSPHQETQYF.

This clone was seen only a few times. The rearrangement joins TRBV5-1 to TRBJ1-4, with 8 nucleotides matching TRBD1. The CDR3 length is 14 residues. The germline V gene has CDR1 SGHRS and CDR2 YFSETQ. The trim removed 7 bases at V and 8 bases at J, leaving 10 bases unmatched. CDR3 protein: CASGIQGAQEKLFF. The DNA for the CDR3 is TGCGCCAGCGGGATTCAGGGGGCGCAGGAAAAACTGTTTTTT.

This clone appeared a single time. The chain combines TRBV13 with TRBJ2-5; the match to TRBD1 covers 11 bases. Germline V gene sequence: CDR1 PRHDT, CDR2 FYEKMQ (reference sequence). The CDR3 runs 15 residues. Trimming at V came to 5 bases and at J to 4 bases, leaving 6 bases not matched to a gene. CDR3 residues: CASSKPGTGGETQYF. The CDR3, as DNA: TGTGCCAGCAGCAAACCCGGGACAGGGGGAGAGACCCAGTACTTC.

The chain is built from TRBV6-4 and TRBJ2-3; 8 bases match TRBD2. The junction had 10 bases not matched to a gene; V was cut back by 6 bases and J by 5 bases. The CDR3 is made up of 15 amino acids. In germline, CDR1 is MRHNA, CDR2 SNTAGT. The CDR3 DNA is TGTGCCAGCAGCCCCTCGGGGGGGGGAGAAGATACGCAGTATTTT. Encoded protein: CASSPSGGGEDTQYF.

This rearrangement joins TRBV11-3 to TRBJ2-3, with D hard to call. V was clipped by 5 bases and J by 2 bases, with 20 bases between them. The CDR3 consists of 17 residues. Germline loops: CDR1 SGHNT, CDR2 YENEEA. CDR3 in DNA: TGTGCCAGCAGCCCAAGGTCAGACTCTCTGAACACAGATACGCAGTATTTT. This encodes CASSPRSDSLNTDTQYF.

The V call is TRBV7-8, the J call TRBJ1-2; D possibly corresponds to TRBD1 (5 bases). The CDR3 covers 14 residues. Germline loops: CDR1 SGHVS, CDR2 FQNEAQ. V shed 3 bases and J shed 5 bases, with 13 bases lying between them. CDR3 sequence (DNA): TGTGCCAGCAGCTTTGGAGGGGTCGGGTATGGCTACACCTTC. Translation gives CASSFGGVGYGYTF.

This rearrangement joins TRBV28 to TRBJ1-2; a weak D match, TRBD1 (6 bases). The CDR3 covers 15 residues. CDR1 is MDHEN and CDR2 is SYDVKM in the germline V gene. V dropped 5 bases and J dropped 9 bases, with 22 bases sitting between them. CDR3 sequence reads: CASSPSTGSLFRYTF. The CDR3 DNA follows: TGTGCCAGCAGTCCCTCCACAGGGTCCCTTTTTCGCTACACCTTC.

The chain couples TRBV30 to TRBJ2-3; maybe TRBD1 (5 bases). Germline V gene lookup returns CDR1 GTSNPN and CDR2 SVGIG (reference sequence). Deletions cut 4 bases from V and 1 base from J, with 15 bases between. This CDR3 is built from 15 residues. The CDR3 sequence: CAWNVPGARTDTQYF. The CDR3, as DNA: TGTGCCTGGAATGTCCCTGGGGCTCGCACAGATACGCAGTATTTT.

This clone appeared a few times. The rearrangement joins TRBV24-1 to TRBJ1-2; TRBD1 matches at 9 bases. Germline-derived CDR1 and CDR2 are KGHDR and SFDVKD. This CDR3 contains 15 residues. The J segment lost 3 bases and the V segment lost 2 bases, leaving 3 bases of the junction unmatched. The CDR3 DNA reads TGTGCCACCAGTGATTCGACAGGGGGGGACTATGGCTACACCTTC. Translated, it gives CATSDSTGGDYGYTF.

The CDR3 here is CASSPQGNTEAFF. CDR3 nucleotides: TGTGCCAGCAGTCCGCAGGGAAACACTGAAGCTTTCTTT. The chain recombines TRBV12-3 or TRBV12-4 with TRBJ1-1; D may be TRBD1 (5 bases). The CDR3 contains 13 residues. Trimming removed 5 bases at V and 2 bases at J, with 9 bases between.

The DNA of the CDR3 is TGTGCCAGCAGTCCAGAACAGGGACACACTGAAGCTTTCTTT. Protein product: CASSPEQGHTEAFF. The chain employs TRBV28 and TRBJ1-1, with TRBD1 as a possible D gene (6 bases). The CDR3 has 14 residues. The V end lost 5 bases, the J end lost 3 bases, and 13 bases lay between the germline ends. In germline, CDR1 is MDHEN, CDR2 SYDVKM. Drawing the rest from reference TRBV28 and TRBJ1-1, the complete variable domain is DVKVTQSSRYLVKRTGEKVFLECVQDMDHENMFWYRQDPGLGLRLIYFSYDVKMKEKGDIPEGYSVSREKKERFSLILESASTNQTSMYLCASSPEQGHTEAFFGQGTRLTVV.